The entry that follows covers one T cell receptor beta chain sequence. Its antigen is not identified. Trimming cost V 2 bases and J 7 bases, with 15 bases left between them. Germline values: CDR1 LNHDA, CDR2 SQIVND (reference sequence). The CDR3 is 15 residues long. Data came from immunoSEQ multiplex PCR; TCRdb stores just in-frame clones and leaves some out. The top ten hold 1.5% to 2% of the sample, which has around 150,000 clones, 80% to 90% seen once. The data stem from a study of T cell responses to AZD1222 COVID-19 vaccine. At the level of the study: Pooled in the analysis were second doses at about 4 or about 12 weeks. Overall study results and limits: Donors were mostly white British, more females; clonal diversity possibly underestimated.

The sequence was collected from an adult in good health. The sample consisted of peripheral blood, taken on day 0 of AZD1222 vaccination. The chain combines TRBV19 with TRBJ1-3; possibly TRBD1 for D (6 bases). CDR3 protein: CASSISRDKDNTIYF. CDR3 DNA: TGTGCCAGTAGTATATCCCGGGACAAAGACAACACCATATATTTT.